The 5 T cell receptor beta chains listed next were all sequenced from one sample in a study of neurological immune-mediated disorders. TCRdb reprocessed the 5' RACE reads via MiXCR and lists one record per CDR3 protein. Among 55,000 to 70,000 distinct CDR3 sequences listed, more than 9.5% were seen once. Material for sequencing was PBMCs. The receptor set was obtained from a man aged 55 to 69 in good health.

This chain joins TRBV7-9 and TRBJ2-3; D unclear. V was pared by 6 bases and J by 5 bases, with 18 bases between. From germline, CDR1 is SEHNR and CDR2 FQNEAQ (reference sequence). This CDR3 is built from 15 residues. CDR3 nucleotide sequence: TGTGCCAGCAGTCGTAGACTGATAGTAGGAGATACGCAGTATTTT. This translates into CASSRRLIVGDTQYF.

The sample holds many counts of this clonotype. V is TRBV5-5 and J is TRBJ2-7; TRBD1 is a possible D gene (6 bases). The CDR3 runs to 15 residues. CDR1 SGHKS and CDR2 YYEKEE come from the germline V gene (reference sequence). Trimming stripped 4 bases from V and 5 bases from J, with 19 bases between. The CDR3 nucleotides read TGTGCCAGCAGCCAAGACAGGACCGGCAGGGACGAGCAGTACTTC. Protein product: CASSQDRTGRDEQYF. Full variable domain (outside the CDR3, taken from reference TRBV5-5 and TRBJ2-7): DAGVTQSPTHLIKTRGQQVTLRCSPISGHKSVSWYQQVLGQGPQFIFQYYEKEERGRGNFPDRFSARQFPNYSSELNVNALLLGDSALYLCASSQDRTGRDEQYFGPGTRLTVT.

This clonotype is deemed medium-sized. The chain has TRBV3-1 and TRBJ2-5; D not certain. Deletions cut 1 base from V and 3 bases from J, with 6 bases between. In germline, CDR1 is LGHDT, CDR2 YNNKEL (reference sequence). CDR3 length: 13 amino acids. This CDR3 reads CASSQGGEETQYF. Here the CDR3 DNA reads TGTGCCAGCAGCCAAGGTGGAGAAGAGACCCAGTACTTC.

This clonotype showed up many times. CDR3 DNA: TGTGCCAGCAGCTTAGGCACAGCCTGGGGAGACACCATATATTTT. Translated: CASSLGTAWGDTIYF. V and J are TRBV7-2 and TRBJ1-3; D not resolved. The CDR3 is 15 residues long. The V and J ends lost 1 base and 8 bases respectively, with 15 bases between them. Germline-derived CDR1 and CDR2 are SGHTA and FQGNSA.

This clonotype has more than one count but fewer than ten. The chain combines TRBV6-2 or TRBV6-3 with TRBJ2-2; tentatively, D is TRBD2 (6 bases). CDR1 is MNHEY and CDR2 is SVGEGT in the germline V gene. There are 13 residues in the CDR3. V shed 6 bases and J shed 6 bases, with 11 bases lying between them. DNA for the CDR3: TGTGCCAGCAGGGTCGGGGGATCCGGGGAGCTGTTTTTT. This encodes CASRVGGSGELFF.